This TCR beta chain was identified during a study of blood T cell repertoires in COVID-19. Overall study: Acute and convalescent COVID-19 samples came from the United States, Italy and Spain.

V dropped 2 bases and J dropped 2 bases, with 10 bases sitting between them. Germline V gene data show CDR1 as MNHEY and CDR2 as SVGEGT. This CDR3 has 14 residues. Assay used: immunoSEQ multiplex PCR; TCRdb lists only in-frame clones, some missing. The table shows 200,000 or so clones, with about 84% occurring only once. The specimen was PBMCs or T cells enriched from blood (not recorded which). This TCR derives from a man between 60 and 75 years old who had recovered from COVID-19. The V gene is TRBV6-2 or TRBV6-3, the J gene TRBJ2-7; D is possibly TRBD1 (5 bases). The CDR3 DNA follows: TGTGCCAGCAGTTACGTTCAGGGCCCCTACGAGCAGTACTTC. Amino acids: CASSYVQGPYEQYF.